This is a list of T cell receptor beta chains from one sample in a study of blood T cell repertoires in COVID-19. The table came from immunoSEQ multiplex PCR; TCRdb's copy has only in-frame clones and leaves some out. The repertoire holds 260,000 or so clones, approximately 90% seen once, with just over 2.5% in the top ten. Sequencing input: PBMCs or T cells enriched from blood (not recorded which). These receptors were taken from a woman in her twenties or thirties with acute COVID-19. The CDR3 runs from the conserved cysteine through the conserved F or W. The D gene is left open where the match is weak. Not every row has a clone size; where given, it reads once, few, many or a size class.

D gene	V gene	clone size	J gene	CDR3 length	CDR3 DNA	CDR3 protein
.	TRBV3-1/TRBV3-2	.	TRBJ2-1	16	TGTGCCAGCAGCCAAGGCGGGGGCCTCAACTACAATGAGCAGTTCTTC	CASSQGGGLNYNEQFF
.	TRBV5-1	.	TRBJ1-2	17	TGCGCCAGCAGCTTGTATCTGGGCTTCCCAACTAACTATGGCTACACCTTC	CASSLYLGFPTNYGYTF
TRBD1	TRBV19	.	TRBJ1-2	16	TGTGCCAGTAGTAAGCTCCGGGGACAGAATTCCTATGGCTACACCTTC	CASSKLRGQNSYGYTF
.	TRBV14	.	TRBJ1-1	14	TGTGCCAGCAGCCAACGGACTATGGGGACTGAAGCTTTCTTT	CASSQRTMGTEAFF
TRBD1	TRBV19	.	TRBJ2-1	15	TGTGCCAGTAGTACCGTAGGGACAGGGGGCAGTGAGCAGTTCTTC	CASSTVGTGGSEQFF
.	TRBV19	.	TRBJ1-5	13	TGTGCCAGTGGGGGGTCACTTAATCAGCCCCAGCATTTT	CASGGSLNQPQHF
.	TRBV11-1	few	TRBJ2-1	16	TGTGCCAGCAGCTTAGTTTACGACTCGGGGTACAATGAGCAGTTCTTC	CASSLVYDSGYNEQFF
TRBD1	TRBV4-1	.	TRBJ2-7	15	TGCGCCAGCAGCCTAGGGGGCGCGGGTCGAAAGGAGCAGTACTTC	CASSLGGAGRKEQYF
.	TRBV10-3	.	TRBJ1-1	14	TGTGCCATCAGTGTGGGGGGAGGGAACACTGAAGCTTTCTTT	CAISVGGGNTEAFF
.	TRBV5-1	.	TRBJ2-7	17	TGCGCCAGCAGCTTGGCCGAGCGGAGCAGGGGCGGCTACGAGCAGTACTTC	CASSLAERSRGGYEQYF
.	TRBV12-5	.	TRBJ2-3	14	TGTGCTAGTGGTTCGACAGGACACACAGATACGCAGTATTTT	CASGSTGHTDTQYF
.	TRBV5-8	.	TRBJ1-5	15	TGTGCCAGCAGCTTGTGGGCTTTGGGTCGGCAGCCCCAGCATTTT	CASSLWALGRQPQHF
.	TRBV7-9	.	TRBJ2-1	17	TGTGCCAGCAGCTTAGCACGGGCAGGGAATTTTGTCGATGAGCAGTTCTTC	CASSLARAGNFVDEQFF
.	TRBV11-2	.	TRBJ2-1	14	TGTGCCAGCAGCTTAGATGTGGGGGGCAATGAGCAGTTCTTC	CASSLDVGGNEQFF
.	TRBV7-9	.	TRBJ1-2	15	TGTGCCAGCAGCTTAGGGTCTAAGCCCCCCGGTGGCTACACCTTC	CASSLGSKPPGGYTF
.	TRBV6-2/TRBV6-3	few	TRBJ2-7	15	TGTGCCAGCAGTTACAACCGGGACACAGGCCACGAGCAGTACTTC	CASSYNRDTGHEQYF
.	TRBV19	.	TRBJ1-3	16	TGTGCCAGTAGCGGCGGTGGCAGCATCTCTGGAAACACCATATATTTT	CASSGGGSISGNTIYF
TRBD1	TRBV11-2	.	TRBJ2-3	14	TGTGCCAGCAGCCTTGGGACAGGGCCAGATACGCAGTATTTT	CASSLGTGPDTQYF
TRBD2	TRBV4-2	.	TRBJ2-3	15	TGTGCCAGCAGCTGGCGCTGGCGGGGGGCAGATACGCAGTATTTT	CASSWRWRGADTQYF
.	TRBV6-2/TRBV6-3	.	TRBJ1-5	14	TGTGCCAGCAGTTATTACAAAATCAATCAGCCCCAGCATTTT	CASSYYKINQPQHF
.	TRBV29-1	.	TRBJ1-2	12	TGCAGCGTTGGTGGGGAGGTCTCCGGCTACACCTTC	CSVGGEVSGYTF
.	TRBV30	few	TRBJ1-1	11	TGTGCCTGTCTGAAAGCTACTGAAGCTTTCTTT	CACLKATEAFF
.	TRBV6-5	.	TRBJ1-1	12	TGTGCCAGCCGCCCGGGGGTGCACGAAGCTTTCTTT	CASRPGVHEAFF
.	TRBV15	.	TRBJ2-1	20	TGTGCCACCAGCAGAGACCTAACAGACCTTGACACCCGGATTGGCAATGAGCAGTTCTTC	CATSRDLTDLDTRIGNEQFF
.	TRBV27	.	TRBJ1-4	13	TGTGCCAGCAGTTTATCCAAATTCGGAAAACTGTTTTTT	CASSLSKFGKLFF
.	TRBV6-2/TRBV6-3	.	TRBJ1-5	16	TGTGCCAGCAGTTACTCGAACAGGTATAGCAATCAGCCCCAGCATTTT	CASSYSNRYSNQPQHF
.	TRBV7-2	.	TRBJ2-1	16	TGTGCCAGCAGCCCGGGAAGACTAGGGGTTGGCAATGAGCAGTTCTTC	CASSPGRLGVGNEQFF
.	TRBV4-3	.	TRBJ1-6	15	TGCGCCAGCAGCCAAGGACAGTACTATAATTCACCCCTCCACTTT	CASSQGQYYNSPLHF
TRBD1	TRBV7-2	.	TRBJ2-7	17	TGTGCCAGCAGCTCCTGGCTCCCGGGACAGGGGAACTACGAGCAGTACTTC	CASSSWLPGQGNYEQYF
TRBD1	TRBV25-1	.	TRBJ1-2	16	TGTGCCAGCAGACCCGGACAGGGCTTGGGCACGGATGGCTACACCTTC	CASRPGQGLGTDGYTF
.	TRBV24-1	.	TRBJ1-2	11	TGTGCCACCAGTGACTCTTATGGCTACACCTTC	CATSDSYGYTF
.	TRBV29-1	.	TRBJ1-4	14	TGCAGCGTTGAAAGGAGGGGTGCAAATGAAAAACTGTTTTTT	CSVERRGANEKLFF
.	TRBV29-1	once	TRBJ1-5	12	TGCAGCGTTGGGGCCGGGGAACAGCCCCAGCATTTT	CSVGAGEQPQHF
.	TRBV6-2/TRBV6-3	.	TRBJ2-7	17	TGTGCCAGCAGTTACTCGAGTATGGGGAGCGGGCTAGGCGAGCAGTACTTC	CASSYSSMGSGLGEQYF
.	TRBV12-3/TRBV12-4	.	TRBJ2-7	13	TGTGCCAGCAGGGCACAGGGGGGGTACGAGCAGTACTTC	CASRAQGGYEQYF
.	TRBV28	.	TRBJ2-3	12	TGTGCCAGCAGTCCTTCAGGGTGGGCGCAGTATTTT	CASSPSGWAQYF
.	TRBV4-1	.	TRBJ1-1	15	TGCGCCAGCAGCCAAGCAGGCAGGGTAGACACTGAAGCTTTCTTT	CASSQAGRVDTEAFF
.	TRBV18	.	TRBJ1-1	14	TGTGCCAGCTCAAACGGCCCAGGGGAAACTGAAGCTTTCTTT	CASSNGPGETEAFF
.	TRBV6-5	.	TRBJ1-2	15	TGTGCCAGCAGTCCCTCGTCCAGGGGATCCTACGGCTACACCTTC	CASSPSSRGSYGYTF
.	TRBV4-3	.	TRBJ2-1	16	TGCGCCAGCAGCCAGGTTAGGGGGGGCCATCGCTTCGAGCAGTTCTTC	CASSQVRGGHRFEQFF
.	TRBV19	once	TRBJ1-5	13	TGTGCCAGTAGTACGGACATCAATCAGCCCCAGCATTTT	CASSTDINQPQHF